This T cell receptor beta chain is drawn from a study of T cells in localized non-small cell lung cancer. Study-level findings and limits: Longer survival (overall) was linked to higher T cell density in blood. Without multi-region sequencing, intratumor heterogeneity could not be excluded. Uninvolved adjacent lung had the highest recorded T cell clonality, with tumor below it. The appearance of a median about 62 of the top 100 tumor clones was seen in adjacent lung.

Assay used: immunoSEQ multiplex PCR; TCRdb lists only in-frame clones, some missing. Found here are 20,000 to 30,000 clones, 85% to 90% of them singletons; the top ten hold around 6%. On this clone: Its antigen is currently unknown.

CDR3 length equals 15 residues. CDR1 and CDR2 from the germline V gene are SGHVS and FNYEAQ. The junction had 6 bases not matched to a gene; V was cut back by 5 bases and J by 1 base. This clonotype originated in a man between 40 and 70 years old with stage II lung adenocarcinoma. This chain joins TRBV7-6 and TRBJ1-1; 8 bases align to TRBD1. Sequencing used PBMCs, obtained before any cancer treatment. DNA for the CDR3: TGTGCCAGCAGCCCGGGACAGGCCACGAACACTGAAGCTTTCTTT. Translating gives CASSPGQATNTEAFF.